This T cell receptor beta chain was sequenced in a study of metastatic and nonmetastatic thyroid tumors (dated by TCRdb to 2018 to 2021). At the level of the whole study: Repertoires from peripheral blood and from tumor or nodule tissue samples of malignant and benign thyroid patients were compared. On the study overall, not on this receptor specifically: In both blood and tumor samples, TCR beta diversity was reported to be significantly higher in malignant tumors than in benign nodules.

The library was obtained by PCR. Sequencing was carried out with an Illumina HiSeq 4000. The TCR beta-chain CDR3 region of each patient was profiled by high-throughput sequencing. Concerning the study's data processing: The researchers built a classifier to tell apart papillary thyroid cancer patients with distant metastasis, based on CDR3 differences among clinicopathological groups. To measure repertoire diversity the researchers used the Shannon index, while the Morisita-Horn index served to gauge how similar the tumor and blood repertoires were. TCRdb applied fastp at Q25 and MiXCR to the public reads, then kept only in-frame beta chains. These V and J calls are TCRdb output, not the study's own analysis. A total of tens of thousands of clones appear in this sample, roughly 11% of them only once. The leading ten clones occupy 30% of the sample. CDR3 length: 11 amino acids, cysteine to phenylalanine. Only the CDR3 part of the read is kept: 33 bases, read in frame from the first base. V lost 4 bases and J lost 9 bases; the stretch between them is 10 bases long. The germline V gene (reference sequence) provides CDR1 LNHDA and CDR2 SQIVND.

None of the patients had been given any treatment before thyroid surgery. Using T-cell receptor beta sequencing, the researchers looked back retrospectively at clinical samples from patients, gathered between about 2011 and 2019. This clone was counted ten times or more. This receptor's antigen is unknown. No base qualities exist here, and no much larger clone lies one base off it. The chain is assembled from TRBV19 and TRBJ2-7, and TRBD1 may be the D gene, going by 5 matching bases. This TCR came from a female donor with papillary thyroid cancer or a benign thyroid nodule (not recorded which). Some clones in this sample may be carry-over from other donors' samples. Source material: blood. The nucleotide sequence reads as follows: TGTGCCAGTAGTACAGGGCGCGGGCAGTACTTC. The translation is CASSTGRGQYF.